The next 27 T cell receptor beta chains were all read from a single sample in a study of cytomegalovirus exposure and HLA in healthy donors. Primers for the PCR totalled 60 Vbeta and 13 Jbeta. TCRdb keeps only in-frame clones here, not all; method: immunoSEQ multiplex PCR. The sample lists about 200,000 clones; approximately 80% were seen once. The sequencing input was PBMCs. The receptors come from a boy aged 2 to 9 in good health and CMV-seronegative.

This clone was picked up a small number of times. This chain uses TRBV9 with TRBJ2-1; TRBD1 agrees at 8 bases. V shed 7 bases and J 0 bases; nucleotides not matched to a gene: 9. This CDR3 is built from 16 residues. CDR1 SGDLS and CDR2 YYNGEE come from the germline V gene. CDR3 amino acids: CASGRTGQASYNEQFF. CDR3 coding DNA: TGTGCCAGCGGAAGGACGGGACAGGCCTCCTACAATGAGCAGTTCTTC.

This clone has only one observation. The J gene is TRBJ1-2, the V gene TRBV19, with D maybe TRBD1 (5 bases). CDR3 size: 12 residues. Trimming cost V 2 bases and J 6 bases, with 7 bases left between them. Germline V gene lookup returns CDR1 LNHDA and CDR2 SQIVND (reference sequence). The CDR3 loop is CASSIRGDGYTF. Written as DNA, the CDR3 is TGTGCCAGTAGTATAAGGGGTGATGGCTACACCTTC.

The chain combines TRBV19 with TRBJ1-3; D call uncertain. V was pared by 5 bases and J by 3 bases, with 14 bases between. This CDR3 has 15 residues. Germline-derived CDR1 and CDR2 are LNHDA and SQIVND (reference sequence). The CDR3 here is CASSSPRAVGNTIYF. CDR3 in DNA: TGTGCCAGTAGTTCGCCGCGGGCTGTTGGAAACACCATATATTTT.

This chain uses TRBV27 with TRBJ2-1, with TRBD2 identical over 10 bases. The ends lost 5 bases at V and 7 bases at J; junction bases unmatched: 11. CDR1 is MNHEY and CDR2 is SMNVEV in the germline V gene (reference sequence). This CDR3 has 16 amino acids. The CDR3 sequence: CASSQSGGALWNEQFF. The CDR3, as DNA: TGTGCCAGCAGTCAAAGCGGGGGGGCCTTATGGAATGAGCAGTTCTTC.

This chain joins TRBV9 and TRBJ1-5; D is possibly TRBD1 (6 bases). The CDR3 runs 15 residues. Germline V gene lookup returns CDR1 SGDLS and CDR2 YYNGEE. V was cut by 4 bases and J by 3 bases, with 14 bases left in between. The DNA for the CDR3 is TGTGCCAGCAGCCCGACAGGAGGCTACAATCAGCCCCAGCATTTT. Amino acids: CASSPTGGYNQPQHF.

Written as DNA, the CDR3 is TGTGCCAGTAGTATGTTCCCTAGCGGGGGCGGTGAGCAGTTCTTC. Its protein is CASSMFPSGGGEQFF. This sequence joins TRBV19 and TRBJ2-1, with TRBD2 matching 10 bases. CDR3 length: 15 amino acids. The germline V gene has CDR1 LNHDA and CDR2 SQIVND (reference sequence). Germline trimming cut 3 bases from V and 9 bases from J; bases unmatched to any gene: 8.

The rearrangement links TRBV7-3 to TRBJ1-1, with TRBD1 identical over 7 bases. Germline V gene lookup returns CDR1 SGHTA and CDR2 FQGTGA. The CDR3 runs 15 residues. V trimming: 0 bases; J trimming: 6 bases; junction bases outside the gene matches: 7. CDR3 DNA sequence: TGTGCCAGCAGCTTAACAGGGGGCGCAGCCGCTGAAGCTTTCTTT. This gives the protein CASSLTGGAAAEAFF.

In this sample, this clone turned up once. The J gene is TRBJ2-3, the V gene TRBV6-1, with TRBD2 matching 9 bases. The CDR3 is 16 residues long. V shed 2 bases and J 2 bases; nucleotides not matched to a gene: 5. The germline V gene encodes CDR1 MNHNS and CDR2 SASEGT. The CDR3 DNA reads as TGTGCCAGCAGTGAAATGGCGGGGGGGGTCACAGATACGCAGTATTTT. This gives the protein CASSEMAGGVTDTQYF.

This clone was detected a few times. The chain has TRBV6-8 and TRBJ2-7; 9 bases line up with TRBD1. Germline V lookup: CDR1 MNHGY, CDR2 SAAAGT. V dropped 4 bases and J dropped 3; count of bases not matched to a gene: 10. The CDR3 extends over 16 amino acids. CDR3 sequence: CASSWDRDPGDYEQYF. The CDR3 DNA reads TGTGCCAGCAGTTGGGACAGGGACCCTGGAGACTACGAGCAGTACTTC.

The V call is TRBV5-1, the J call TRBJ2-1; 10 bases match TRBD2. The CDR3 spans 15 residues. The trim removed 5 bases at V and 1 base at J, leaving 3 bases unmatched. Per the germline V gene, CDR1 is SGHRS and CDR2 is YFSETQ. The CDR3 is CASRAAGGSYNEQFF. Written as DNA, the CDR3 is TGCGCCAGCAGGGCAGCGGGGGGGTCCTACAATGAGCAGTTCTTC.

This sequence joins TRBV7-9 and TRBJ1-6; D gene ambiguous. Germline lookup yields CDR1 SEHNR and CDR2 FQNEAQ (reference sequence). V was shortened by 3 bases and J by 8 bases, with 2 bases between the two germline ends. The length of the CDR3 is 11 residues. CDR3 region: CASSFDSPLHF. CDR3 sequence (DNA): TGTGCCAGCAGCTTCGATTCACCCCTCCACTTT. The variable domain in full, with the rest retrieved from reference TRBV7-9 and TRBJ1-6, is DTGVSQNPRHKITKRGQNVTFRCDPISEHNRLYWYRQTLGQGPEFLTYFQNEAQLEKSRLLSDRFSAERPKGSFSTLEIQRTEQGDSAMYLCASSFDSPLHFGNGTRLTVT.

The rearrangement links TRBV7-2 to TRBJ2-5; 10 bases are shared with TRBD1. In germline, CDR1 is SGHTA, CDR2 FQGNSA. This CDR3 comprises 15 residues. The V gene end was trimmed by 5 bases and the J gene end by 5 bases; junction bases not matched to a gene: 8. The DNA of the CDR3 is TGTGCCAGCAGCACCATATGGGACAGGGGTGAGACCCAGTACTTC. Amino acid sequence: CASSTIWDRGETQYF.

This clone appeared a single time. J is TRBJ1-6 and V is TRBV18, with D possibly TRBD1 on 5 matching bases. Trimming took 4 bases from V and 0 from J, leaving 10 bases between them. The germline gives CDR1 KGHSH, CDR2 LQKENI. This CDR3 has 16 residues. The CDR3 spells CASSQRDSSYNSPLHF. CDR3 nucleotide sequence: TGTGCCAGCTCACAACGAGACAGCTCCTATAATTCACCCCTCCACTTT. Together with reference TRBV18 and TRBJ1-6, the CDR3 gives the full variable domain: NAGVMQNPRHLVRRRGQEARLRCSPMKGHSHVYWYRQLPEEGLKFMVYLQKENIIDESGMPKERFSAEFPKEGPSILRIQQVVRGDSAAYFCASSQRDSSYNSPLHFGNGTRLTVT.

The J gene is TRBJ2-1, the V gene TRBV6-5; 7 bases line up with TRBD1. The CDR3 has 14 residues. V shed 6 bases, J shed 6 bases, and the junction held 8 bases outside the gene matches. The germline CDR1 and CDR2 sequences are MNHEY and SVGAGI. CDR3 DNA: TGTGCCAGCAGGAGGGGGCAGGCCCGCAATGAGCAGTTCTTC. Amino acid sequence: CASRRGQARNEQFF.

This clone was seen a handful of times. V usage is TRBV20-1 and J usage is TRBJ1-2; D is unresolved. The V end lost 3 bases, the J end lost 4 bases, and 6 bases lay between the germline ends. There are 11 residues in the CDR3. Germline values: CDR1 DFQATT, CDR2 SNEGSKA (reference sequence). The CDR3 spells CSASSVYGYTF. CDR3 sequence (DNA): TGCAGTGCTAGTTCCGTCTATGGCTACACCTTC.

The rearrangement joins TRBV15 to TRBJ2-7; tentative D call: TRBD2 (6 bases). The V end was cut by 2 bases, the J end by 3 bases, with 14 bases between. Germline V lookup: CDR1 LNHNV, CDR2 YYDKDF (reference sequence). The CDR3 runs to 15 residues. The CDR3 nucleotides are TGTGCCACCAGCAGACAATCCGGGAGAAGCTACGAGCAGTACTTC. It codes for CATSRQSGRSYEQYF.

The genes are TRBV4-3 and TRBJ2-3; D might be TRBD2 (5 bases). Germline CDR1 and CDR2: LGHNA and YSLEER. V lost 1 base, J lost 3 bases, and 23 bases lay in between. CDR3 length: 19 amino acids. The CDR3 DNA sequence: TGCGCCAGCAGCCAAGGAAAAGGGCCTAGCTCCTGGAGAACAGATACGCAGTATTTT. This codes for CASSQGKGPSSWRTDTQYF.

The V gene is TRBV18, the J gene TRBJ2-3, with 9 bases fitting TRBD2. CDR1 and CDR2 (germline): KGHSH, LQKENI. The CDR3 has 16 amino acids. V lost 6 bases, J lost 1 base, and 8 bases stayed unmatched. CDR3 in amino acids: CASSPTGLARTDTQYF. The CDR3 nucleotides are TGTGCCAGCTCCCCTACCGGACTAGCGCGCACAGATACGCAGTATTTT.

Only a few counts were recorded for this clone. This chain links TRBV7-3 with TRBJ2-7, with a weak D call TRBD2 (7 bases). Germline CDR1 and CDR2: SGHTA and FQGTGA. Trimming shortened V by 6 bases and J by 2 bases, and 17 bases separated the two germline ends. The CDR3 has 15 residues. The DNA for the CDR3 is TGTGCCAGCAGTTTCCAGGGAGGGGGGACCTACGAGCAGTACTTC. It encodes CASSFQGGGTYEQYF.

J is TRBJ2-1 and V is TRBV7-9; D perhaps matches TRBD2 (5 bases). V was shortened by 5 bases and J by 3 bases, with 11 bases between the two germline ends. Per germline, CDR1 SEHNR and CDR2 FQNEAQ (reference sequence). This CDR3 contains 14 residues. The CDR3 loop is CASSDFGDYNEQFF. CDR3 in DNA: TGTGCCAGCAGCGACTTCGGGGACTACAATGAGCAGTTCTTC.

This clone was seen only a few times. The CDR3 region is CASSLAGGYGYTF. In DNA form, the CDR3 reads TGTGCCAGCAGCTTAGCAGGGGGCTATGGCTACACCTTC. The genes are TRBV7-2 and TRBJ1-2; tentatively, D is TRBD1 (6 bases). Trimming removed 0 bases from V and 4 bases from J, with 6 bases in between. Germline CDR1 and CDR2: SGHTA and FQGNSA. The CDR3 runs to 13 residues. The whole variable domain, filled in from reference TRBV7-2 and TRBJ1-2, reads GAGVSQSPSNKVTEKGKDVELRCDPISGHTALYWYRQSLGQGLEFLIYFQGNSAPDKSGLPSDRFSAERTGGSVSTLTIQRTQQEDSAVYLCASSLAGGYGYTFGSGTRLTVV.

This chain connects TRBV5-5 to TRBJ2-3, with D maybe TRBD2 (6 bases). Germline CDR1 and CDR2: SGHKS and YYEKEE (reference sequence). The CDR3 has 14 amino acids. V lost 4 bases and J lost 3, with 12 bases in between. CDR3 DNA sequence: TGTGCCAGCAGCCCCCTCCTAGCGACAGATACGCAGTATTTT. Residues: CASSPLLATDTQYF.

CDR3 coding DNA: TGTGCCAGCAGGATTAGGGGACAGATCCGCGTCGAGCTGTTTTTT. It specifies CASRIRGQIRVELFF. This chain uses TRBV7-2 with TRBJ2-2; 7 nucleotides match TRBD1. This CDR3 has 15 residues. Losses at the gene ends were 6 bases for V and 11 bases for J; bases not matched to a gene: 15. Germline V CDR1 and CDR2: SGHTA, FQGNSA. Full variable domain (missing parts from reference TRBV7-2 and TRBJ2-2): GAGVSQSPSNKVTEKGKDVELRCDPISGHTALYWYRQSLGQGLEFLIYFQGNSAPDKSGLPSDRFSAERTGGSVSTLTIQRTQQEDSAVYLCASRIRGQIRVELFFGEGSRLTVL.

The J gene is TRBJ2-4, the V gene TRBV6-1; 10 positions agree with TRBD1. This CDR3 contains 15 residues. V lost 4 bases to trimming and J lost 0 bases; unmatched junction nucleotides: 0. Germline V gene data show CDR1 as MNHNS and CDR2 as SASEGT. CDR3 DNA sequence: TGTGCCAGCAGTGGGGACAGGGGAGCCAAAAACATTCAGTACTTC. It translates to CASSGDRGAKNIQYF.

This chain uses TRBV7-2 with TRBJ2-7; unclear D gene. The CDR3 covers 13 residues. CDR1 and CDR2 from the germline V gene are SGHTA and FQGNSA. V was pared by 5 bases and J by 2 bases, with 10 bases between. The CDR3 region has the DNA TGTGCCAGCAGCGCCCACAGAGCCTACGAGCAGTACTTC. Amino acids: CASSAHRAYEQYF. Using reference TRBV7-2 and TRBJ2-7 for the parts outside the CDR3, the full variable domain is GAGVSQSPSNKVTEKGKDVELRCDPISGHTALYWYRQSLGQGLEFLIYFQGNSAPDKSGLPSDRFSAERTGGSVSTLTIQRTQQEDSAVYLCASSAHRAYEQYFGPGTRLTVT.

The chain is built from TRBV6-1 and TRBJ1-1, with D possibly being TRBD1 (5 bases). Trimming removed 10 bases at V and 1 base at J, with 13 bases between. The germline V gene encodes CDR1 MNHNS and CDR2 SASEGT. The length of the CDR3 is 13 residues. CDR3 amino acids: CATFGRGNTEAFF. The CDR3 coding sequence is TGTGCCACCTTCGGGAGGGGGAACACTGAAGCTTTCTTT.

The chain couples TRBV6-5 to TRBJ2-3; D possibly corresponds to TRBD2 (6 bases). Trimming took 2 bases from V and 2 from J, leaving 8 bases between them. The length of the CDR3 is 14 residues. From germline, CDR1 is MNHEY and CDR2 SVGAGI. The CDR3: CASSYTGDTDTQYF. In DNA form, the CDR3 reads TGTGCCAGCAGTTACACGGGGGACACAGATACGCAGTATTTT.